This passage covers 17 T cell receptor beta chains from one sample sequenced in a study of cytomegalovirus exposure and HLA in healthy donors. With 60 Vbeta and 13 Jbeta primers, the PCR was carried out. Profiling relied on immunoSEQ multiplex PCR, and the TCRdb table lists in-frame clones only, not all of them. This table has about 130,000 clones, 75% appearing once. Sequencing was performed on PBMCs. The receptors derive from a man between 25 and 39 years old in good health and CMV-seronegative.

V gene TRBV27 combines with J gene TRBJ2-1; 7 bases are shared with TRBD2. This CDR3 has 14 amino acids. With V trimmed by 5 bases and J by 4 bases, 5 bases remained unmatched. In germline, CDR1 is MNHEY, CDR2 SMNVEV (reference sequence). Written as DNA, the CDR3 is TGTGCCAGCAGTGTCCGGGACTATTACAATGAGCAGTTCTTC. Its translation: CASSVRDYYNEQFF.

This rearrangement joins TRBV29-1 to TRBJ1-5, with D uncertain. CDR3 length: 12 amino acids. Germline V lookup: CDR1 SQVTM, CDR2 ANQGSEA. Trimming cost V 4 bases and J 6 bases, with 10 bases left between them. CDR3 DNA: TGCAGCGTTGGGGCAGGAAGTCAGCCCCAGCATTTT. Translating it yields CSVGAGSQPQHF. Variable domain in full (rest from reference TRBV29-1 and TRBJ1-5): SAVISQKPSRDICQRGTSLTIQCQVDSQVTMMFWYRQQPGQSLTLIATANQGSEATYESGFVIDKFPISRPNLTFSTLTVSNMSPEDSSIYLCSVGAGSQPQHFGDGTRLSIL.

This chain uses TRBV7-2 with TRBJ2-5; D ambiguous. CDR1 is SGHTA, CDR2 FQGNSA, per germline. V lost 1 base, J lost 2 bases, and 5 bases lay in between. This CDR3 has 13 amino acids. CDR3 protein: CASSLGPQETQYF. The CDR3, as DNA: TGTGCCAGCAGCTTAGGTCCACAAGAGACCCAGTACTTC.

This clone was picked up a small number of times. The CDR3 reads CASSLGATSTDTQYF. The CDR3, as DNA: TGTGCCAGCAGCCTAGGGGCCACTAGCACAGATACGCAGTATTTT. The V call is TRBV7-6, the J call TRBJ2-3; perhaps TRBD1 as D (5 bases). Germline V lookup: CDR1 SGHVS, CDR2 FNYEAQ. This CDR3 region has 15 residues. V lost 5 bases and J lost 0, with 12 bases in between.

There are a few counts of this clone. The V call is TRBV5-1, the J call TRBJ2-7; 9 nucleotides match TRBD1. CDR3 length: 16 residues. Germline-derived CDR1 and CDR2 are SGHRS and YFSETQ. The ends lost 3 bases at V and 0 bases at J; junction bases unmatched: 7. CDR3 residues: CASSSGTGLSSYEQYF. The DNA for the CDR3 is TGCGCCAGCAGCTCCGGGACAGGGTTGAGCTCCTACGAGCAGTACTTC.

V gene TRBV5-4 combines with J gene TRBJ2-7; 10 nucleotides align to TRBD2. Germline V gene lookup returns CDR1 SGHNT and CDR2 YYREEE (reference sequence). This CDR3 contains 14 residues. V lost 3 bases to trimming and J lost 2 bases; unmatched junction nucleotides: 2. DNA for the CDR3: TGTGCCAGCAGCTCTAGCGGGAGTGCCTACGAGCAGTACTTC. Translating gives CASSSSGSAYEQYF. Together with reference TRBV5-4 and TRBJ2-7, the CDR3 gives the full variable domain: ETGVTQSPTHLIKTRGQQVTLRCSSQSGHNTVSWYQQALGQGPQFIFQYYREEENGRGNFPPRFSGLQFPNYSSELNVNALELDDSALYLCASSSSGSAYEQYFGPGTRLTVT.

This clone was detected once. In the same sample, other DNA sequences code for this CDR3. The chain has TRBV28 and TRBJ2-2; D may be TRBD1 (5 bases). This CDR3 is built from 15 residues. Germline V gene lookup returns CDR1 MDHEN and CDR2 SYDVKM. Trimming cost V 5 bases and J 3 bases, with 13 bases left between them. In DNA, the CDR3 is TGTGCCAGCAGTCTAGACCAGGGATACACCGGGGAGCTGTTTTTT. Translated, it gives CASSLDQGYTGELFF. Together with reference TRBV28 and TRBJ2-2, the CDR3 gives the full variable domain: DVKVTQSSRYLVKRTGEKVFLECVQDMDHENMFWYRQDPGLGLRLIYFSYDVKMKEKGDIPEGYSVSREKKERFSLILESASTNQTSMYLCASSLDQGYTGELFFGEGSRLTVL.

The chain links TRBV6-5 to TRBJ2-7; D may be TRBD2 (6 bases). There are 14 residues in the CDR3. Trimming pared 6 bases from V and 1 base from J, leaving 13 bases between. The germline gives CDR1 MNHEY, CDR2 SVGAGI. The CDR3 DNA sequence: TGTGCCAGCAGCCCCGTCGGGAGTTCCTACGAGCAGTACTTC. It is translated as CASSPVGSSYEQYF.

The genes are TRBV27 and TRBJ2-1; D is perhaps TRBD2 (5 bases). This CDR3 is 15 amino acids long. Deletions cut 6 bases from V and 5 bases from J, with 17 bases between. Germline CDR1 and CDR2: MNHEY and SMNVEV (reference sequence). Here the CDR3 reads CASRPLVGGDNEQFF. The CDR3 DNA reads as TGTGCCAGCAGACCCCTAGTTGGAGGCGACAATGAGCAGTTCTTC.

In its sample, this clone was seen a few times. The chain carries TRBV2 and TRBJ2-1, with 12 bases aligning to TRBD2. Germline V gives CDR1 SNHLY, CDR2 FYNNEI. Trimming removed 6 bases from V and 7 bases from J; junction bases left unmatched: 7. There are 15 residues in the CDR3. The CDR3 nucleotides are TGTGCCAGCAGGGACCTAGCGGGGGGGCCGAATGAGCAGTTCTTC. The encoded protein is CASRDLAGGPNEQFF.

The rearrangement joins TRBV15 to TRBJ1-2, with a tentative D call TRBD1 (5 bases). Germline V lookup: CDR1 LNHNV, CDR2 YYDKDF (reference sequence). The CDR3 is made up of 14 amino acids. V was trimmed by 1 base and J by 2 bases, leaving 8 bases between them. CDR3 DNA sequence: TGTGCCACCAGCAGAGGGGGGGTGAACTATGGCTACACCTTC. It specifies CATSRGGVNYGYTF.

The table lists this clone with a count of one. The chain joins TRBV4-2 to TRBJ1-5; 8 nucleotides match TRBD1. The CDR3 has 16 amino acids. Looked up from germline, CDR1 is LGHNA and CDR2 is YNFKEQ. J was trimmed by 3 bases and V by 4 bases; bases with no gene match: 8. The CDR3 region has the DNA TGTGCCAGCAGCCCCCGGGACAGGAGTTACAATCAGCCCCAGCATTTT. Protein product: CASSPRDRSYNQPQHF.

V usage is TRBV27 and J usage is TRBJ2-7; 9 bases are shared with TRBD1. J was trimmed by 4 bases and V by 1 base; bases with no gene match: 17. Germline V gene lookup returns CDR1 MNHEY and CDR2 SMNVEV (reference sequence). This CDR3 spans 19 amino acids. This chain's CDR3 is CASSLWSPRDRAPPYEQYF. In nucleotides, the CDR3 is TGTGCCAGCAGTTTATGGTCCCCTCGGGACAGGGCCCCACCTTACGAGCAGTACTTC.

This clone was detected only once. The chain is built from TRBV27 and TRBJ2-6; no definite D call. V was shortened by 6 bases and J by 0 bases, with 6 bases between the two germline ends. CDR3 length equals 14 residues. Germline V gives CDR1 MNHEY, CDR2 SMNVEV (reference sequence). CDR3 sequence reads: CASRSPSGANVLTF. The DNA for the CDR3 is TGTGCCAGCAGATCTCCCTCTGGGGCCAACGTCCTGACTTTC.

This chain joins TRBV1 and TRBJ1-2; no check of the table's D call, TRBD1, against the DNA was made. TRBV1 is noted as a pseudogene. The CDR3 has 16 amino acids. Written as DNA, the CDR3 is TGCACCAGCAGCCAAGATCAGGACAAGATAGACTATGGCTACACCTTC. It encodes CTSSQDQDKIDYGYTF.

The chain couples TRBV7-9 to TRBJ1-5; 8 bases align to TRBD1. The CDR3 extends over 15 amino acids. Germline V gene data show CDR1 as SEHNR and CDR2 as FQNEAQ (reference sequence). The junction had 14 bases not matched to a gene; V was cut back by 5 bases and J by 11 bases. CDR3 bases: TGTGCCAGCAGCCTACAGGGGGATGGCCGGTCGACCCAGCATTTT. Translated: CASSLQGDGRSTQHF.

V is TRBV28 and J is TRBJ2-3; 9 bases map to TRBD2. Germline V gives CDR1 MDHEN, CDR2 SYDVKM. This CDR3 has 15 amino acids. Germline trimming cut 3 bases from V and 1 base from J; bases unmatched to any gene: 2. The CDR3 region has the DNA TGTGCCAGCAGTTTCGGCGGGAGGGGCACAGATACGCAGTATTTT. Translating gives CASSFGGRGTDTQYF.